The T cell receptor (beta chain) under discussion was sequenced for a study of human T cells and chemical hapten exposure. Whole-study results and caveats: Patch test score showed a positive correlation with PT1 expanded TCR counts.

In the authors' methods: With a range of roughly 20,000 to 690,600, the median per sample was around 96,000 TCRs. A single record per CDR3 protein comes from TCRdb applying MiXCR to the RACE reads. TCRdb's processing, not the authors' own work, is the source of the V and J calls. The sample contains around 110,000 distinct CDR3 sequences, 11% of which appear only once. Indicated time point: patch test 3, about 24 weeks after DPC sensitization. The treatment is: therapeutic diphenylcyclopropenone sensitization with weekly scalp DPC. This CDR3 spans 13 amino acids. Germline CDR1 and CDR2: SQVTM and ANQGSEA. The V end lost 6 bases, the J end lost 4 bases, and 15 bases lay between the germline ends. This clonotype has at least ten counts. Its specificity is unknown.

The chain has TRBV29-1 and TRBJ1-2; a possible D gene is TRBD1 (6 bases). The sequencing here drew on whole blood, taken in connection with sensitization to the hapten diphenylcyclopropenone (DPC). This receptor was identified in a woman aged 45-65 years with alopecia areata. Some clones in this sample may be carry-over from other donors' samples. The CDR3 loop reads CSVMGGLGYGYTF. The DNA of the CDR3 is TGCAGCGTCATGGGGGGGCTAGGCTATGGCTACACCTTC.